This is a list of T cell receptor beta chains from one sample in a study of blood T cell repertoires in COVID-19. Measured with immunoSEQ multiplex PCR; TCRdb has only the in-frame clones, and not every one. The repertoire holds hundreds of thousands of clones, with roughly 84% as singletons. Sequenced input: PBMCs or T cells enriched from blood (not recorded which). These receptors all stem from a middle-aged woman who had recovered from COVID-19. Each CDR3 is given without its conserved first and last residue. Fields, in order: D gene, J gene, V gene, CDR3 protein. The D gene is left open where the match is weak.

d_call: -
j_call: TRBJ2-3
v_call: TRBV2
cdr3_aa: ASMGPNTDTQY

d_call: TRBD1
j_call: TRBJ2-1
v_call: TRBV5-6
cdr3_aa: ASSLDRGFYNEQF

d_call: TRBD2
j_call: TRBJ2-1
v_call: TRBV29-1
cdr3_aa: SVSGLAGAHSYNEQF

d_call: -
j_call: TRBJ2-5
v_call: TRBV27
cdr3_aa: APAPLDQETQY

d_call: TRBD2
j_call: TRBJ2-2
v_call: TRBV4-2
cdr3_aa: ASSQAGLAGGMELF

d_call: TRBD1
j_call: TRBJ2-3
v_call: TRBV12-5
cdr3_aa: ASGFGTGATDTQY

d_call: -
j_call: TRBJ1-5
v_call: TRBV7-2
cdr3_aa: ASSLMSGNQPQH

d_call: TRBD2
j_call: TRBJ2-5
v_call: TRBV28
cdr3_aa: ASSLEAGVGKTQY

d_call: TRBD2
j_call: TRBJ2-5
v_call: TRBV24-1
cdr3_aa: ATSESSGSSRETQY

d_call: TRBD1
j_call: TRBJ2-3
v_call: TRBV5-1
cdr3_aa: ASSFPTDRNTDTQY